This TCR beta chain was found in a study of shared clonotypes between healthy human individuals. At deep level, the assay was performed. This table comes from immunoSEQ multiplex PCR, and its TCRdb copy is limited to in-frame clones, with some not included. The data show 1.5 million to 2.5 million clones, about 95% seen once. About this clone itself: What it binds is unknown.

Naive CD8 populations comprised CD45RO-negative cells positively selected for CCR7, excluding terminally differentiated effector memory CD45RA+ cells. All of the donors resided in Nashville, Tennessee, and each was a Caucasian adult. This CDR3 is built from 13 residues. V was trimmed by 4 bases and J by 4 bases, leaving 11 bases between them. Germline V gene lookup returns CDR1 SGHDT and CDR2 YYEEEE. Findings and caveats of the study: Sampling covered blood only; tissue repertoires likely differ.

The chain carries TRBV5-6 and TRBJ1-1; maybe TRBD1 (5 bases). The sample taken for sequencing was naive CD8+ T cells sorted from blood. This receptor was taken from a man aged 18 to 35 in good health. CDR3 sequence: CASSAGFPTEAFF. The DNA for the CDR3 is TGTGCCAGCAGCGCAGGGTTTCCCACTGAAGCTTTCTTT.